Each of the 14 T cell receptor beta chains below was sequenced from the same sample in a study of radiotherapy plus CTLA-4 blockade in lung cancer. The data were produced by immunoSEQ multiplex PCR, yet TCRdb's version contains in-frame clones alone and is incomplete. The sample carries just under 60,000 clones, approximately 70% recorded once. The sequenced sample was peripheral blood, obtained from a patient treated with radiotherapy plus ipilimumab. The origin of the receptors is a human donor with non-small cell lung cancer whose response to radiotherapy plus ipilimumab could not be evaluated.

This clone was recorded a few times. V and J are TRBV11-3 and TRBJ2-3; 9 bases map to TRBD1. This CDR3 contains 15 residues. The ends lost 3 bases at V and 5 bases at J; junction bases unmatched: 6. Germline V CDR1 and CDR2: SGHNT, YENEEA. The CDR3 nucleotides are TGTGCCAGCAGCTTTACGGGACAGGGACGAGATACGCAGTATTTT. Translated, it gives CASSFTGQGRDTQYF.

The chain uses TRBV7-3 and TRBJ2-5, with unresolved D. The germline gives CDR1 SGHTA, CDR2 FQGTGA. This CDR3 region has 14 residues. The germline V and J ends were trimmed by 1 base and 3 bases, with 9 bases remaining between them. CDR3 sequence reads: CASSLSPGKETQYF. In nucleotides, the CDR3 is TGTGCCAGCAGCTTAAGCCCAGGAAAAGAGACCCAGTACTTC.

The chain carries TRBV5-6 and TRBJ2-2; 8 bases fit TRBD2. This CDR3 has 16 amino acids. J gave up 0 bases and V 10 bases, and 11 bases lay outside the gene matches. CDR1 SGHDT and CDR2 YYEEEE come from the germline V gene. This CDR3 reads CACKRGINANTGELFF. The CDR3 bases are TGTGCCTGTAAGCGGGGGATTAACGCGAACACCGGGGAGCTGTTTTTT.

The V call is TRBV4-3, the J call TRBJ1-6, with D maybe TRBD1 (6 bases). Looked up from germline, CDR1 is LGHNA and CDR2 is YSLEER. Trimming shortened V by 3 bases and J by 13 bases, and 13 bases separated the two germline ends. The CDR3 is 13 residues long. The CDR3 sequence is CASSQGQETPLHF. DNA of the CDR3: TGCGCCAGCAGCCAGGGACAAGAGACGCCCCTCCACTTT.

A single count supports this clone. V is TRBV10-3 and J is TRBJ1-6, with 9 nucleotides matching TRBD1. Germline V gene data show CDR1 as ENHRY and CDR2 as SYGVKD. This CDR3 comprises 15 residues. Germline trimming cut 3 bases from V and 9 bases from J; bases unmatched to any gene: 6. Here the CDR3 reads CAISDPGQGFSPLHF. CDR3 in DNA: TGTGCCATCAGTGACCCGGGACAGGGCTTTTCACCCCTCCACTTT.

The chain is built from TRBV7-9 and TRBJ1-1; no firm D call. The CDR3 loop spans 14 amino acids. Germline V gene sequence: CDR1 SEHNR, CDR2 FQNEAQ (reference sequence). V was cut by 10 bases and J by 1 base, with 16 bases left in between. The chain's CDR3 is CAITLGGRNTEAFF. In DNA, the CDR3 is TGTGCCATCACTCTTGGTGGGAGGAACACTGAAGCTTTCTTT.

In this sample, this clone turned up once. V usage is TRBV15 and J usage is TRBJ2-5, with TRBD1 identical over 8 bases. This CDR3 contains 15 residues. After removal of 2 bases from V and 7 bases from J, the junction contained 9 bases not matched to a gene. Germline lookup yields CDR1 LNHNV and CDR2 YYDKDF (reference sequence). Here the CDR3 reads CATSRSQGARGTQYF. CDR3 sequence (DNA): TGTGCCACCAGCAGATCCCAGGGGGCGCGGGGGACCCAGTACTTC. Filled out from reference TRBV15 and TRBJ2-5, the complete variable domain reads DAMVIQNPRYQVTQFGKPVTLSCSQTLNHNVMYWYQQKSSQAPKLLFHYYDKDFNNEADTPDNFQSRRPNTSFCFLDIRSPGLGDTAMYLCATSRSQGARGTQYFGPGTRLLVL.

The chain joins TRBV7-9 to TRBJ1-2, with TRBD1 as a possible D gene (5 bases). The germline CDR1 and CDR2 sequences are SEHNR and FQNEAQ (reference sequence). Trimming took off 0 bases at V and 8 bases at J, with 13 bases between the two ends. The CDR3 extends over 14 amino acids. As DNA, the CDR3 is TGTGCCAGCAGCTTAGCAAATCCCGCAGGGGGCTACACCTTC. It encodes CASSLANPAGGYTF.

V is TRBV18 and J is TRBJ1-2, with TRBD1 identical over 8 bases. The V segment lost 3 bases and the J segment 1 base; nucleotides outside the gene matches: 10. CDR3 size: 17 residues. CDR1 is KGHSH and CDR2 is LQKENI in the germline V gene. The CDR3, as DNA: TGTGCCAGCTCACCGCAGGACAGGGAAGGGGGTAACTATGGCTACACCTTC. Its protein product is CASSPQDREGGNYGYTF.

This sequence joins TRBV7-8 and TRBJ2-3; D is undetermined. V dropped 7 bases and J dropped 3 bases, with 11 bases sitting between them. Germline-derived CDR1 and CDR2 are SGHVS and FQNEAQ. The CDR3 spans 13 residues. The CDR3 DNA reads as TGTGCCAGCACCTTTCGGTTGACAGATACGCAGTATTTT. This translates into CASTFRLTDTQYF.

The genes are TRBV11-2 and TRBJ2-7; 7 nucleotides line up with TRBD2. CDR3 length: 15 amino acids. Per the germline V gene, CDR1 is SGHAT and CDR2 is FQNNGV. J was trimmed by 4 bases and V by 11 bases; bases with no gene match: 17. The CDR3 DNA reads as TGTGCCTCCCATTGGGGGGGTGACGCCCCGTACGAGCAGTACTTC. Protein sequence: CASHWGGDAPYEQYF.

This chain uses TRBV2 with TRBJ2-7, with 11 positions matching TRBD2. Germline CDR1 reads SNHLY; CDR2 reads FYNNEI. The CDR3 contains 14 residues. V trimming: 3 bases; J trimming: 6 bases; junction bases outside the gene matches: 4. CDR3 nucleotide sequence: TGTGCCAGCAGTGACACTAGCGGGAGTTCCGAGCAGTACTTC. The encoded protein is CASSDTSGSSEQYF.

CDR3 DNA: TGTGCCAGCAGCTCCCTGGGGGGACCGAGGAACACTGAAGCTTTCTTT. Protein sequence: CASSSLGGPRNTEAFF. V gene TRBV7-9 combines with J gene TRBJ1-1, with D possibly being TRBD1 (5 bases). CDR3 length: 16 amino acids. Germline assignment: CDR1 SEHNR and CDR2 FQNEAQ (reference sequence). The V and J ends lost 4 bases and 1 base respectively, with 16 bases between them. The variable domain in full, completed from reference TRBV7-9 and TRBJ1-1, reads DTGVSQNPRHKITKRGQNVTFRCDPISEHNRLYWYRQTLGQGPEFLTYFQNEAQLEKSRLLSDRFSAERPKGSFSTLEIQRTEQGDSAMYLCASSSLGGPRNTEAFFGQGTRLTVV.

The sample holds one count of this clone. This chain uses TRBV28 with TRBJ1-2, with D perhaps TRBD1 (5 bases). CDR3 length: 14 amino acids. The germline V and J ends were trimmed by 6 bases and 4 bases, with 15 bases remaining between them. Germline V gene sequence: CDR1 MDHEN, CDR2 SYDVKM. The CDR3 is CASRVRGGSYGYTF. In nucleotides, the CDR3 is TGTGCCAGCAGAGTTCGGGGGGGTAGCTATGGCTACACCTTC.